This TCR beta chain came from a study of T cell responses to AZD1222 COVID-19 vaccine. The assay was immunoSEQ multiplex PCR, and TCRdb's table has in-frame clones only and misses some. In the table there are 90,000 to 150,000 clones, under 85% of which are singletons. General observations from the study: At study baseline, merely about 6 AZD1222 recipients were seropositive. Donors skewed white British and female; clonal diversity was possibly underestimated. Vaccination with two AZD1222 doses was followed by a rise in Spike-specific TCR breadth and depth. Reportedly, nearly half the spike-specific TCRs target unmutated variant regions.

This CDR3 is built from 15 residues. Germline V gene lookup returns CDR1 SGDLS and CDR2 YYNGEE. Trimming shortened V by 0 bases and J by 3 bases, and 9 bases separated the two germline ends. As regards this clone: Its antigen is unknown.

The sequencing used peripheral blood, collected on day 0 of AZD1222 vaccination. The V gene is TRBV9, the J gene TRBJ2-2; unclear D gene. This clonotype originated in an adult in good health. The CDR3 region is CASSVDSGYTGELFF. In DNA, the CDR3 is TGTGCCAGCAGCGTAGATTCCGGCTACACCGGGGAGCTGTTTTTT. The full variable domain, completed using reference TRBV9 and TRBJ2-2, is DSGVTQTPKHLITATGQRVTLRCSPRSGDLSVYWYQQSLDQGLQFLIQYYNGEERAKGNILERFSAQQFPDLHSELNLSSLELGDSALYFCASSVDSGYTGELFFGEGSRLTVL.